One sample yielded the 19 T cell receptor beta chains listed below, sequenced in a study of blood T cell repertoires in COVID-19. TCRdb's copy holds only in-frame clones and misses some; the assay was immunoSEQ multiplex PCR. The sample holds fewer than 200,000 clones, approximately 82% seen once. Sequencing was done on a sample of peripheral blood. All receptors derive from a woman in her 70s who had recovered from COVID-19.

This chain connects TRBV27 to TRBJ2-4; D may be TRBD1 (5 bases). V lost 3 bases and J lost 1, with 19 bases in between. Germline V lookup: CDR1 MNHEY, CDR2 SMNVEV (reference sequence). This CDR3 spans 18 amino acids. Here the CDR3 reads CASSFEAGPKGAKNIQYF. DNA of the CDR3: TGTGCCAGCAGTTTTGAGGCAGGGCCCAAGGGGGCCAAAAACATTCAGTACTTC.

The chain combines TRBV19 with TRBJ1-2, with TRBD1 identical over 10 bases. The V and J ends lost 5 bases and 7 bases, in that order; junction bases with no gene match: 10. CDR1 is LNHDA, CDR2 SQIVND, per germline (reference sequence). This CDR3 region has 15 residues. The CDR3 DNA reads TGTGCCAGTAGTGCCCCGGACAGGGGGGCCTTTGGCTACACCTTC. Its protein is CASSAPDRGAFGYTF.

CDR3 bases: TGTGCCAGCAGTGTCGGACAGGGGAACTATGGCTACACCTTC. Encoded protein: CASSVGQGNYGYTF. The rearrangement uses TRBV25-1 and TRBJ1-2, with TRBD1 matching 9 bases. This CDR3 region has 14 residues. J was trimmed by 2 bases and V by 4 bases; bases with no gene match: 2. Germline-derived CDR1 and CDR2 are MGHDK and SYGVNS.

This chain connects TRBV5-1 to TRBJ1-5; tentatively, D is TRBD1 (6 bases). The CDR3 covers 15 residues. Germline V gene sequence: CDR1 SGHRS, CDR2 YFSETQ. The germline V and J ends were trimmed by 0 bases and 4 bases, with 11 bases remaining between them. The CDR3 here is CASSLGAGENQPQHF. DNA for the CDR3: TGCGCCAGCAGCTTGGGAGCAGGGGAAAATCAGCCCCAGCATTTT.

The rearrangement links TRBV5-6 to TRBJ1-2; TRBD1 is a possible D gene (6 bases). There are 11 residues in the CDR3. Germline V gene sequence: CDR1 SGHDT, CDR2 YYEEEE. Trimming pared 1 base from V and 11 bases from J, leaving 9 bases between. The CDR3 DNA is TGTGCCAGCAGCTTGACAGGGAGTTACACCTTC. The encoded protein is CASSLTGSYTF.

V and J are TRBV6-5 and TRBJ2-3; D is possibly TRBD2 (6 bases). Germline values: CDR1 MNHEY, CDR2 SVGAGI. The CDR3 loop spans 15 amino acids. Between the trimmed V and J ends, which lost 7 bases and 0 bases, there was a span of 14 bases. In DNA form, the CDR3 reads TGTGCCAGCACCACGCAGGGAGGTAGCACAGATACGCAGTATTTT. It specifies CASTTQGGSTDTQYF.

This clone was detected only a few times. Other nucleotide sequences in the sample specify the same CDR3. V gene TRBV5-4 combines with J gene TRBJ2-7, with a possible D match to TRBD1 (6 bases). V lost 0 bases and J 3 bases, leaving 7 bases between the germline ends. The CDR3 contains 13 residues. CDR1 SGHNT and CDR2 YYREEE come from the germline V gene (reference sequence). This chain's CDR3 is CASSLARGYEQYF. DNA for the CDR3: TGTGCCAGCAGCTTGGCCAGGGGCTACGAGCAGTACTTC.

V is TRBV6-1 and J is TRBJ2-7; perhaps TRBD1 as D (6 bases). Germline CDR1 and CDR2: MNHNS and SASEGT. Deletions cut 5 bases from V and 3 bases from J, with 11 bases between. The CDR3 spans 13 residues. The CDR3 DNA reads TGTGCCAGCAGTAAGGGGGTAGGCTACGAGCAGTACTTC. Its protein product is CASSKGVGYEQYF.

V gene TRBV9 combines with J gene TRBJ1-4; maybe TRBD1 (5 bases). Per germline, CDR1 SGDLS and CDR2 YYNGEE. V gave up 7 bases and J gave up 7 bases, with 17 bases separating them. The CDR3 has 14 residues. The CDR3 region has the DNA TGTGCCAGCGGCCCCCCGGGGGACGGTGAAAAACTGTTTTTT. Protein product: CASGPPGDGEKLFF.

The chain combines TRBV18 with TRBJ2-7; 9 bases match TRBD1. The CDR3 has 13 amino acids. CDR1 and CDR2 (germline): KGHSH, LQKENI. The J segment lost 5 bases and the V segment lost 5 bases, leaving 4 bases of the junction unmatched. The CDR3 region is CASSAGQGDEQYF. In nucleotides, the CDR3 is TGTGCCAGCTCAGCGGGACAGGGCGACGAGCAGTACTTC.

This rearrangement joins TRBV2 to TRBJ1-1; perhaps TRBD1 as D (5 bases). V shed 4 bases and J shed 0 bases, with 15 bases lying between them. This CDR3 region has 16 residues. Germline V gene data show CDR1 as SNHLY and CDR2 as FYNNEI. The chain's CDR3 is CASSAGAMPMNTEAFF. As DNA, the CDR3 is TGTGCCAGCAGTGCTGGGGCCATGCCCATGAACACTGAAGCTTTCTTT.

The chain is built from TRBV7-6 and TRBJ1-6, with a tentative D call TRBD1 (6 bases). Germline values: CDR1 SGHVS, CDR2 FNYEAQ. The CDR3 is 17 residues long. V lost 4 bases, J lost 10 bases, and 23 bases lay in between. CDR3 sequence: CASSYEGGAPDGSPLHF. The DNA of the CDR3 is TGTGCCAGCAGCTACGAGGGGGGGGCCCCCGATGGGTCACCCCTCCACTTT.

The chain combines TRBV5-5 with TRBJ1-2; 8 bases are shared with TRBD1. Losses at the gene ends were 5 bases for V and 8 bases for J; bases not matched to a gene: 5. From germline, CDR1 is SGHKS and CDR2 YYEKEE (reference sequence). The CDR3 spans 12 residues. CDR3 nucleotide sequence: TGTGCCAGCAGGACTACAGGGGGAGGCTACACCTTC. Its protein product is CASRTTGGGYTF.

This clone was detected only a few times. CDR3 region: CASSLLPGPQGDEQYF. CDR3 nucleotide sequence: TGTGCCAGCTCACTTTTACCAGGCCCCCAGGGGGACGAGCAGTACTTC. The chain recombines TRBV18 with TRBJ2-7; the match to TRBD1 covers 7 bases. The trim removed 4 bases at V and 5 bases at J, leaving 14 bases unmatched. This CDR3 region has 16 residues. The germline gives CDR1 KGHSH, CDR2 LQKENI.

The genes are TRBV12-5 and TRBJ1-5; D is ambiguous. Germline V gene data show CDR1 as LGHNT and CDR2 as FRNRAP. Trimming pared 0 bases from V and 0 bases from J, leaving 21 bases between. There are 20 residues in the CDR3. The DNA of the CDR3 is TGTGCTAGTGGTTTGGTGCGGGAGGGATATCTCCCATATAGCAATCAGCCCCAGCATTTT. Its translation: CASGLVREGYLPYSNQPQHF.

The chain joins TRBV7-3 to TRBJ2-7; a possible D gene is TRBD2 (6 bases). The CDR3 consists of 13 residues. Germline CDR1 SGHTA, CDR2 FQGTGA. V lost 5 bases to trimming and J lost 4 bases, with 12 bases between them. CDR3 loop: CASSPGGNYEQYF. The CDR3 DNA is TGTGCCAGCAGCCCCGGAGGGAATTACGAGCAGTACTTC.

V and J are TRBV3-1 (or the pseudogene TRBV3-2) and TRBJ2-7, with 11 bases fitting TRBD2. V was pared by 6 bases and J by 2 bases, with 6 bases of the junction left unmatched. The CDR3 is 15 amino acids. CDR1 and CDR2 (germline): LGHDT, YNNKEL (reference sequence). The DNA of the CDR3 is TGTGCCAGCAGTCCGCGACTAGCGGGACCCTACGAGCAGTACTTC. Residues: CASSPRLAGPYEQYF.

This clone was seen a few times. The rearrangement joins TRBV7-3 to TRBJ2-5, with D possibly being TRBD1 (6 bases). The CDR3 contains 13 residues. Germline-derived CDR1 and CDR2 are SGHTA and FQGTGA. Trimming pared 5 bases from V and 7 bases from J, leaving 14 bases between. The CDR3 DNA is TGTGCCAGCAGCCCCCAGGGGTTAGGGACCCAGTACTTC. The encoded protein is CASSPQGLGTQYF.

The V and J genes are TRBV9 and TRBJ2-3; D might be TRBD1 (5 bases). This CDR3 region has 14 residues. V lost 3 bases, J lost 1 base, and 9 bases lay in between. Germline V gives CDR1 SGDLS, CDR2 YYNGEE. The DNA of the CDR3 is TGTGCCAGCAGCGAGGGGCCCCGCACAGATACGCAGTATTTT. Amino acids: CASSEGPRTDTQYF.